The rows below give T cell receptor beta chains drawn from one sample of a study of T cells after yellow fever vaccination. TCRdb itself ran the 5' RACE reads through MiXCR, one entry per CDR3 protein. The sample gives approximately 340,000 distinct CDR3 sequences, roughly 9.4% of which show up once; roughly 18% is in the top ten. Sequenced material: PBMCs, taken on the day of the first yellow fever vaccination. These receptors were taken from a man between 18 and 29 years old who received the YFV17D yellow fever vaccine. CDR3s include the opening cysteine and the closing phenylalanine or tryptophan. The order of the fields is clone size, V gene, J gene, D gene, CDR3 protein, CDR3 DNA. A D gene is named only where the DNA matches it firmly. Expanded clones get a size class; other rows say once, few or many, or leave the size out.

few	TRBV10-2	TRBJ2-2	.	CASSEPIRELFF	TGCGCCAGCAGTGAGCCCATCCGGGAGCTGTTTTTT
many	TRBV5-1	TRBJ2-1	TRBD2	CASSFLLAGGQRWNEQFF	TGCGCCAGCAGCTTTTTGCTGGCGGGGGGGCAGAGATGGAATGAGCAGTTCTTC
many	TRBV3-1	TRBJ2-1	TRBD1	CASSQARDRVANEQFF	TGTGCCAGCAGCCAGGCCCGGGACAGGGTGGCCAATGAGCAGTTCTTC
.	TRBV5-5	TRBJ1-2	TRBD1	CASSFWKGTGAWGYTF	TGTGCCAGCAGCTTTTGGAAAGGGACAGGGGCTTGGGGCTACACCTTC
many	TRBV2	TRBJ2-7	.	CASRQAYEQYF	TGTGCCAGCAGACAAGCCTACGAGCAGTACTTC
many	TRBV5-1	TRBJ1-3	TRBD1	CASSSQGQASGNTIYF	TGCGCCAGCAGCTCCCAGGGACAGGCCTCTGGAAACACCATATATTTT
many	TRBV5-1	TRBJ2-5	TRBD2	CASSHREGLAGDFQETQYF	TGCGCCAGCAGCCACCGAGAGGGGCTAGCGGGGGACTTTCAAGAGACCCAGTACTTC
many	TRBV3-1	TRBJ2-7	.	CASSPSSLSYEQYF	TGTGCCAGCAGTCCCAGCAGCCTCTCCTACGAGCAGTACTTC
.	TRBV7-3	TRBJ2-7	TRBD2	CASSPGLAGGLYF	TGTGCCAGCAGCCCCGGACTAGCGGGGGGCCTTTACTTC
few	TRBV7-3	TRBJ2-1	TRBD2	CASSDLAGGPSSYNEQFF	TGTGCCAGCAGCGATCTAGCGGGGGGACCTTCCTCCTACAATGAGCAGTTCTTC
few	TRBV29-1	TRBJ2-7	.	CSATGLFGEQYF	TGCAGCGCCACAGGGCTCTTCGGCGAGCAGTACTTC
.	TRBV28	TRBJ2-1	TRBD2	CASSSRLAGGSYNEQFF	TGTGCCAGCAGTTCCAGACTAGCGGGGGGATCTTACAATGAGCAGTTCTTC
.	TRBV28	TRBJ1-5	TRBD1	CASGDRGSGNQPQHF	TGTGCCAGCGGAGACAGGGGGAGCGGCAATCAGCCCCAGCATTTT
.	TRBV5-1	TRBJ2-2	TRBD1	CASRSTGRGTGELFF	TGCGCCAGCAGATCGACAGGGAGAGGCACCGGGGAGCTGTTTTTT
.	TRBV20-1	TRBJ1-1	.	CSARAGTENTEAFF	TGCAGTGCTAGGGCCGGGACGGAGAACACTGAAGCTTTCTTT
few	TRBV6-2/TRBV6-3	TRBJ1-1	TRBD1	CASRTRQGVYTEAFF	TGTGCCAGCAGAACCCGACAGGGAGTTTACACTGAAGCTTTCTTT
.	TRBV18	TRBJ1-2	.	CASSPLEGRSYGYTF	TGTGCCAGCTCACCACTGGAGGGAAGGAGCTATGGCTACACCTTC
.	TRBV29-1	TRBJ1-1	.	CSVHGSVSPTEAFF	TGCAGCGTCCACGGCAGTGTCTCTCCCACTGAAGCTTTCTTT